A single sample is the source of the 16 T cell receptor beta chains below, sequenced in a study of Tregs in tolerant kidney transplant recipients. Recipients received nonmyeloablative bone marrow transplants from related graft donors, with transient mixed chimerism. The protocol was immunoSEQ multiplex PCR, while the TCRdb copy is restricted to in-frame clones and leaves out a portion. Reported are some 30,000 clones; the ten largest clones contain under 2%. This sample comprised CD4+ T cells from blood (PBMCs), obtained 24 months after the transplant. Every receptor here comes from a human patient who received a combined kidney and bone marrow transplant. Some of the T cells might come from the graft donor.

Notes on this clone: Read data end 3 residues before the CDR3 end; the end is taken from the germline J gene. The rearrangement joins TRBV19 to TRBJ2-2, with 7 bases lining up with TRBD1. CDR3 length equals 15 residues. Germline V gives CDR1 LNHDA, CDR2 SQIVND (reference sequence). Trimming cost V 7 bases and J 3 bases; bases outside gene matches: 8. The CDR3 DNA, read in part, is TGTGCCAGTAAGGCGTCAGGGGGTCACACCGGGGAG. Its translation is CASKASGGHTGE. In full, the CDR3 reads CASKASGGHTGELFF. Complete variable domain (other parts from reference TRBV19 and TRBJ2-2): DGGITQSPKYLFRKEGQNVTLSCEQNLNHDAMYWYRQDPGQGLRLIYYSQIVNDFQKGDIAEGYSVSREKKESFPLTVTSAQKNPTAFYLCASKASGGHTGELFFGEGSRLTVL.

As regards this clone: The read ends 3 residues before the CDR3 terminus; that terminus is restored from the germline J gene. The V gene is TRBV10-3, the J gene TRBJ2-2; TRBD1 matches at 9 bases. The CDR3 spans 14 residues. J gave up 3 bases and V 9 bases, and 5 bases lay outside the gene matches. The germline gives CDR1 ENHRY, CDR2 SYGVKD. CDR3 DNA (partial): TGTGCCATGACGGACAGGGGCCACACCGGGGAG. Its translation: CAMTDRGHTGE. The entire CDR3 reads CAMTDRGHTGELFF.

As for this clone: The read is 3 residues too short to cover the CDR3 end, so that end is filled in from the germline J gene. The chain couples TRBV5-1 to TRBJ2-3, with 12 bases that match TRBD2. Germline V lookup: CDR1 SGHRS, CDR2 YFSETQ. The junction had 8 bases not matched to a gene; V was cut back by 1 base and J by 2 bases. The CDR3 contains 18 residues. The CDR3 protein is CASSLTGLAGKFTDTQYF. The CDR3 DNA, read in part, is TGCGCCAGCAGCTTGACCGGACTAGCGGGGAAGTTCACAGATACG.

Of note for this clone: The read ends 3 residues before the CDR3 terminus; that terminus is restored from the germline J gene. The chain is built from TRBV5-1 and TRBJ2-7; 7 nucleotides align to TRBD2. J was trimmed by 4 bases and V by 0 bases; bases with no gene match: 7. The CDR3 contains 15 residues. Germline-derived CDR1 and CDR2 are SGHRS and YFSETQ. The part of the CDR3 DNA that was read is TGCGCCAGCAGCTTGGTCCAGCGGGATGAGTACGAG. Its protein product is CASSLVQRDEYE. The whole CDR3 protein is CASSLVQRDEYEQYF.

Comment on this clone: The read halts 3 residues ahead of the CDR3 end, with the missing end drawn from the germline J gene. The chain carries TRBV5-1 and TRBJ2-3; TRBD2 aligns across 10 bases. Germline CDR1 and CDR2: SGHRS and YFSETQ. Unmatched junction bases numbered 5, after V lost 7 bases and J lost 0 bases. The CDR3 runs to 15 residues. The CDR3 bases that were read are TGCGCCAGCCGGTCGGGACTAGCGAGCACAGATACG. This sequence encodes CASRSGLASTDT. The CDR3 in full is CASRSGLASTDTQYF.

Notes on this clone: One junction end disagrees with the germline gene, perhaps due to a read error. Read sequence stops 3 residues before the CDR3 end, and the germline J gene provides the missing end. This chain links TRBV6-2 or TRBV6-3 with TRBJ2-2; D is perhaps TRBD1 (5 bases). Germline V lookup: CDR1 MNHEY, CDR2 SVGEGT. The length of the CDR3 is 15 residues. The CDR3 reads CASSYYRSLTGELFF. The CDR3 bases that were read are TGTGCCAGCAGCTACTACAGGTCACTCACCGGGGAG.

Concerning this clone itself: Read data end 3 residues before the CDR3 end; the end is taken from the germline J gene. The rearrangement uses TRBV10-2 and TRBJ1-1; D remains ambiguous. Germline values: CDR1 WSHSY, CDR2 SAAADI. The CDR3 has 16 amino acids. V lost 2 bases, J lost 1 base, and 14 bases lay in between. The CDR3 loop reads CASSEPTVSGNTEAFF. The DNA read from the CDR3 is TGCGCCAGCAGTGAGCCGACCGTTTCGGGGAACACTGAA.

The CDR3 bases that were read are TGTGCCAGCAGCCAAGAAGTCCTAGCGGGCCGGACCGGGGAG. Protein product: CASSQEVLAGRTGE. The entire CDR3 protein reads CASSQEVLAGRTGELFF. The V gene is TRBV4-2, the J gene TRBJ2-2; 8 bases align to TRBD2. The CDR3 is cut off 3 residues early in the read; its end comes from the germline J gene. The CDR3 sequence is 17 residues long. J was trimmed by 5 bases and V by 0 bases; bases with no gene match: 8. CDR1 is LGHNA and CDR2 is YNFKEQ in the germline V gene.

Turning to this clone: The DNA ends 3 residues before the CDR3 does, and the rest of the CDR3 is filled in from the germline J gene. This rearrangement joins TRBV29-1 to TRBJ2-1, with TRBD2 matching 7 bases. CDR1 SQVTM and CDR2 ANQGSEA come from the germline V gene. The CDR3 sequence is 14 residues long. V lost 5 bases, J lost 0 bases, and 4 bases stayed unmatched. The CDR3 spells CSVSSGISYNEQFF. The sequenced CDR3 bases are TGCAGCGTTTCCAGCGGGATCTCCTACAATGAG.

Regarding this clone: The sequenced fragment ends 3 residues before the CDR3 boundary, so the rest is inferred from the germline J gene. The rearrangement uses TRBV18 and TRBJ2-7; 9 nucleotides line up with TRBD1. With V trimmed by 3 bases and J by 3 bases, 6 bases remained unmatched. The germline V gene has CDR1 KGHSH and CDR2 LQKENI. The CDR3 consists of 15 residues. The sequenced part of the CDR3 DNA is TGTGCCAGCTCACCCGTAACAGGGGGCTACTACGAG. Encoded protein: CASSPVTGGYYE. In full, the CDR3 reads CASSPVTGGYYEQYF.

In regard to this clone: The read ends 3 residues shy of where the CDR3 ends; the end is completed using the germline J gene. V usage is TRBV30 and J usage is TRBJ2-7; weak D call: TRBD1 (6 bases). V lost 8 bases and J 2 bases, leaving 22 bases between the germline ends. Germline V gene lookup returns CDR1 GTSNPN and CDR2 SVGIG (reference sequence). This CDR3 has 15 residues. The CDR3 reads CAQSTRGQYTYEQYF. The DNA read from the CDR3 is TGTGCCCAATCGACCCGAGGACAGTACACCTACGAG.

Points on this clone: The CDR3 end falls 3 residues outside the read, so it is completed with the germline J gene. The chain joins TRBV5-1 to TRBJ2-3; TRBD2 agrees at 9 bases. The V gene end was trimmed by 0 bases and the J gene end by 1 base; junction bases not matched to a gene: 3. The CDR3 is made up of 16 amino acids. Germline assignment: CDR1 SGHRS and CDR2 YFSETQ. Here the CDR3 reads CASSLEASGGTDTQYF. The CDR3 bases that were read are TGCGCCAGCAGCTTGGAAGCTAGCGGGGGCACAGATACG.

As to this clone: The read is 3 residues too short to cover the CDR3 end, so that end is filled in from the germline J gene. This rearrangement joins TRBV7-2 to TRBJ1-5; unclear D gene. CDR1 SGHTA and CDR2 FQGNSA come from the germline V gene. Trimming removed 1 base from V and 6 bases from J, with 4 bases in between. This CDR3 contains 12 residues. The CDR3 protein is CASSLGPQPQHF. The covered CDR3 bases are TGTGCCAGCAGCTTAGGGCCTCAGCCC.

As to this clone: The read finishes 3 residues shy of the CDR3 end, and the germline J gene is used to complete it. The rearrangement uses TRBV30 and TRBJ2-4; D is perhaps TRBD1 (6 bases). The CDR3 is 12 amino acids. The V gene's germline CDR1 is GTSNPN and CDR2 SVGIG (reference sequence). The ends were cut back, 7 bases at V and 0 bases at J, with 7 bases in the middle. CDR3 region: CAYREAKNIQYF. The CDR3 bases that were read are TGTGCCTACAGGGAAGCCAAAAACATT.

Comment on this clone: The read falls 3 residues short of the CDR3 end, and the missing part is taken from the germline J gene. The J gene is TRBJ2-1, the V gene TRBV7-6; 9 nucleotides align to TRBD1. The CDR3 runs to 13 residues. V gave up 3 bases and J gave up 8 bases; unmatched junction bases: 2. Germline V gene data show CDR1 as SGHVS and CDR2 as FNYEAQ. CDR3 loop: CASSLGQGHEQFF. Partial CDR3 DNA: TGTGCCAGCAGCTTGGGACAGGGCCATGAG.

As for this clone: The missing CDR3 end, 3 residues past where the read stops, is filled in from the germline J gene. J is TRBJ2-7 and V is TRBV20-1; TRBD2 matches 9 bases. The CDR3 is 18 amino acids. The V and J ends lost 0 bases and 0 bases, in that order; junction bases with no gene match: 12. Germline CDR1 and CDR2: DFQATT and SNEGSKA (reference sequence). The sequenced CDR3 bases are TGCAGTGCTAGAGATCGGGAACTAGCGGGTTTCCTCTCCTACGAG. This gives the protein CSARDRELAGFLSYE. The whole CDR3 reads CSARDRELAGFLSYEQYF.